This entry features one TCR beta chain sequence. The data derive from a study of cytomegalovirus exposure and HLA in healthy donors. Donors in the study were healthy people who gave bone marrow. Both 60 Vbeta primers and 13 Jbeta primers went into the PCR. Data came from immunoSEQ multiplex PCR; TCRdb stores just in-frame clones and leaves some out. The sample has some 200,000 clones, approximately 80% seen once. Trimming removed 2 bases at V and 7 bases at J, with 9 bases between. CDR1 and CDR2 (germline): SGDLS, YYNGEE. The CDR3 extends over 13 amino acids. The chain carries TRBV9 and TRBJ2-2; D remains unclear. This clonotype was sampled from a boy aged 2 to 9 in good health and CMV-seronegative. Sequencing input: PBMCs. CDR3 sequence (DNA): TGTGCCAGCAGCGTTGGAGTGGGCGGGGAGCTGTTTTTT. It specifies CASSVGVGGELFF.